This T cell receptor (beta chain) stems from a study of blood T cell repertoires in COVID-19. Whole-study context: Material from acute and convalescent COVID-19 was sourced from the United States, Italy and Spain.

Method: immunoSEQ multiplex PCR; TCRdb's copy keeps in-frame clones and lacks some. The data contain approximately 100,000 clones, around four fifths of them seen just once; the ten biggest clones take up around 12%. The length of the CDR3 is 13 residues. Per germline, CDR1 SGDLS and CDR2 YYNGEE. Losses at the gene ends were 4 bases for V and 8 bases for J; bases not matched to a gene: 8. V usage is TRBV9 and J usage is TRBJ1-2, with 7 bases that match TRBD1. The sequenced sample was peripheral blood. This TCR came from a human donor in a cohort sampled during active COVID-19. The CDR3 spells CASSIQGKGGYTF. The CDR3 region has the DNA TGTGCCAGCAGCATACAGGGGAAGGGGGGCTACACCTTC. Filled out from reference TRBV9 and TRBJ1-2, the complete variable domain reads DSGVTQTPKHLITATGQRVTLRCSPRSGDLSVYWYQQSLDQGLQFLIQYYNGEERAKGNILERFSAQQFPDLHSELNLSSLELGDSALYFCASSIQGKGGYTFGSGTRLTVV.